This T cell receptor beta chain came from a study of OX40 agonist ivuxolimab in advanced cancers. At the level of the study: Antecedent anti-PD-1, anti-PD-L1 or anti-CTLA-4 therapy was permissible, with under 50% having received some. A partial response was reached by three patients: one with hepatocellular carcinoma and two with cutaneous melanoma.

CDR1 and CDR2 from the germline V gene are SGHVS and FQNEAQ. V was clipped by 5 bases and J by 3 bases; unmatched bases: 7. The CDR3 consists of 16 residues. Blood draws occurred at baseline, cycle 4 day 1, and cycle 7 day 1. Some clones are missing from TCRdb's copy, which holds only in-frame ones; the method was immunoSEQ multiplex PCR. The table records 75,000 to 100,000 clones, approximately 91% of them present only once. The chain uses TRBV7-8 and TRBJ1-2; 12 nucleotides agree with TRBD1. The sequence came from an adult with an advanced solid tumor such as melanoma, head and neck, liver or kidney cancer. The input for sequencing was CD4+ or CD8+ T cells sorted from blood, taken in a trial of the OX40 agonist ivuxolimab. CDR3 protein: CASSPMGQGAHYGYTF. DNA for the CDR3: TGTGCCAGCAGCCCAATGGGACAGGGGGCCCACTATGGCTACACCTTC. Complete variable domain (other parts from reference TRBV7-8 and TRBJ1-2): GAGVSQSPRYKVAKRGQDVALRCDPISGHVSLFWYQQALGQGPEFLTYFQNEAQLDKSGLPSDRFFAERPEGSVSTLKIQRTQQEDSAVYLCASSPMGQGAHYGYTFGSGTRLTVV.